These 25 T cell receptor beta chains share one sample of origin, sequenced in a study of T cell responses to AZD1222 COVID-19 vaccine. The table came from immunoSEQ multiplex PCR; TCRdb's copy has only in-frame clones and leaves some out. Among about 86,000 clones listed, about 86% were seen once. Sequencing was performed on peripheral blood, taken on day 0 of MenACWY control vaccination. These receptors all come from an adult in good health.

This chain connects TRBV2 to TRBJ2-1; D gene unclear. V lost 4 bases, J lost 6 bases, and 10 bases lay in between. This CDR3 has 13 residues. CDR1 and CDR2 (germline): SNHLY, FYNNEI. CDR3 amino acids: CASSVSVSNEQFF. The CDR3 nucleotides read TGTGCCAGCAGTGTTTCGGTCTCCAATGAGCAGTTCTTC.

The gene calls are TRBV4-1 and TRBJ1-5; 9 nucleotides agree with TRBD1. This CDR3 contains 15 residues. Germline loops: CDR1 MGHRA, CDR2 YSYEKL. The J segment lost 4 bases and the V segment lost 1 base, leaving 2 bases of the junction unmatched. The CDR3 region has the DNA TGCGCCAGCAGCCAAGCCGGGACAGGGAATCAGCCCCAGCATTTT. Translating it yields CASSQAGTGNQPQHF.

The chain carries TRBV27 and TRBJ2-7; D is undetermined. There are 14 residues in the CDR3. Trimming removed 2 bases from V and 2 bases from J, with 10 bases in between. Germline CDR1 MNHEY, CDR2 SMNVEV (reference sequence). The CDR3 loop reads CASSLGRLTYEQYF. In DNA, the CDR3 is TGTGCCAGCAGTTTAGGAAGGCTAACCTACGAGCAGTACTTC.

This sequence joins TRBV19 and TRBJ1-5; D remains ambiguous. The CDR3 covers 14 residues. Per germline, CDR1 LNHDA and CDR2 SQIVND (reference sequence). The V and J ends lost 3 bases and 4 bases respectively, with 10 bases between them. In nucleotides, the CDR3 is TGTGCCAGTAGTATTGGGAGAGGGAATCAGCCCCAGCATTTT. It is translated as CASSIGRGNQPQHF.

The rearrangement joins TRBV12-3 or TRBV12-4 to TRBJ2-4; no clear D. The CDR3 has 12 amino acids. V was clipped by 3 bases and J by 7 bases, with 7 bases between them. Written as DNA, the CDR3 is TGTGCCAGCAGTTTCTTTGGGAACATTCAGTACTTC. Translation: CASSFFGNIQYF.

V gene TRBV6-2 or TRBV6-3 combines with J gene TRBJ2-5; D is perhaps TRBD1 (6 bases). The CDR3 contains 17 residues. CDR1 and CDR2 from the germline V gene are MNHEY and SVGEGT. Trimming pared 2 bases from V and 5 bases from J, leaving 21 bases between. CDR3 amino acids: CASSYDRSPTDWETQYF. For the CDR3, the DNA is TGTGCCAGCAGTTACGACAGGTCCCCAACCGATTGGGAGACCCAGTACTTC.

This chain joins TRBV7-8 and TRBJ2-1; the match to TRBD1 covers 7 bases. Germline CDR1 SGHVS, CDR2 FQNEAQ. The CDR3 covers 16 residues. Trimming cost V 5 bases and J 8 bases; bases outside gene matches: 15. CDR3 sequence (DNA): TGTGCCAGCAGCCCGAGAGGGGACAGTGCGGGCTATGAGCAGTTCTTC. Protein sequence: CASSPRGDSAGYEQFF.

This clone occurred once. Compared with germline, one end of the junction differs, possibly owing to a read error. This rearrangement joins TRBV19 to TRBJ1-1; D possibly corresponds to TRBD1 (5 bases). The CDR3 consists of 14 residues. CDR1 is LNHDA, CDR2 SQIVND, per germline (reference sequence). The chain's CDR3 is CASSIIPRGTEAFF. The CDR3 region has the DNA TGTGCCAGTAGTATCATCCCTCGGGGGACTGAGGCTTTCTTT.

The chain is built from TRBV28 and TRBJ1-1; D gene ambiguous. The V and J ends lost 5 bases and 5 bases respectively, with 12 bases between them. The CDR3 runs to 13 residues. The V gene's germline CDR1 is MDHEN and CDR2 SYDVKM. DNA of the CDR3: TGTGCCAGCAGTCCGCCCGGGGTAACTGAAGCTTTCTTT. Protein: CASSPPGVTEAFF. The whole variable domain, remainder taken from reference TRBV28 and TRBJ1-1, is DVKVTQSSRYLVKRTGEKVFLECVQDMDHENMFWYRQDPGLGLRLIYFSYDVKMKEKGDIPEGYSVSREKKERFSLILESASTNQTSMYLCASSPPGVTEAFFGQGTRLTVV.

This clone was counted once. V usage is TRBV27 and J usage is TRBJ2-1; a weak D match, TRBD1 (6 bases). The CDR3 length is 12 residues. V was shortened by 6 bases and J by 8 bases, with 11 bases between the two germline ends. Germline CDR1 and CDR2: MNHEY and SMNVEV (reference sequence). DNA of the CDR3: TGTGCCAGCAGGGCACAGGGAGATGAGCAGTTCTTC. Amino acid sequence: CASRAQGDEQFF.

This clone was seen only a few times. The genes are TRBV7-2 and TRBJ1-1, with 7 bases fitting TRBD1. V was pared by 4 bases and J by 4 bases, with 9 bases of the junction left unmatched. The CDR3 extends over 15 amino acids. CDR1 and CDR2 from the germline V gene are SGHTA and FQGNSA. Here the CDR3 reads CASSSQTGRRTEAFF. Here the CDR3 DNA reads TGTGCCAGCAGCTCCCAGACAGGGAGGCGCACTGAAGCTTTCTTT.

The V gene is TRBV14, the J gene TRBJ2-3; D remains unclear. This CDR3 has 16 residues. The germline V and J ends were trimmed by 2 bases and 0 bases, with 12 bases remaining between them. CDR1 and CDR2 (germline): SGHDN, FVKESK. CDR3 bases: TGTGCCAGCAGCCAAATGGGGTGGGAAAGCACAGATACGCAGTATTTT. Its protein is CASSQMGWESTDTQYF.

This rearrangement joins TRBV7-2 to TRBJ1-2, with a tentative D call TRBD1 (5 bases). Germline V gene lookup returns CDR1 SGHTA and CDR2 FQGNSA. V lost 4 bases to trimming and J lost 4 bases, with 22 bases between them. The CDR3 is made up of 17 amino acids. The CDR3 spells CASSSKTSDTSSYGYTF. The CDR3 region has the DNA TGTGCCAGCAGCTCTAAGACTTCGGACACGTCTAGCTATGGCTACACCTTC.

This chain joins TRBV4-2 and TRBJ1-5, with D tentatively TRBD1 (5 bases). Germline V CDR1 and CDR2: LGHNA, YNFKEQ. The CDR3 loop spans 19 amino acids. V lost 4 bases to trimming and J lost 4 bases, with 26 bases between them. The CDR3 sequence is CASSRGGQDSHLGNQPQHF. Written as DNA, the CDR3 is TGTGCCAGCAGCCGGGGCGGGCAGGATTCCCATTTAGGTAATCAGCCCCAGCATTTT.

V is TRBV3-1 (or the pseudogene TRBV3-2) and J is TRBJ1-2; a possible D gene is TRBD1 (5 bases). The CDR3 length is 15 residues. Germline V gene data show CDR1 as LGHDT and CDR2 as YNNKEL (reference sequence). The V gene lost 4 bases and the J gene lost 4 bases, with 16 bases spanning the gap. The CDR3 coding sequence is TGTGCCAGCAGCCGAACCCGGGGGACGGGCTATGGCTACACCTTC. Translated, it gives CASSRTRGTGYGYTF.

As to this clone: An end of the junction does not agree with germline; a read error may underlie this. This rearrangement joins TRBV14 to TRBJ2-3; D unclear. CDR3 length: 15 amino acids. Germline CDR1 SGHDN, CDR2 FVKESK. The CDR3 DNA sequence: TGTGCCTGCAGCCAAGATTTGGCAGGTCCAGATACGCAGTATTTT. Its translation is CACSQDLAGPDTQYF.

This chain links TRBV2 with TRBJ1-2; D gene ambiguous. Germline V gene lookup returns CDR1 SNHLY and CDR2 FYNNEI. The V gene lost 1 base and the J gene lost 6 bases, with 9 bases spanning the gap. The CDR3 totals 13 residues. The CDR3 bases are TGTGCCAGCAGTGAAGTGCGTCAGCATGGCTACACCTTC. Its translation: CASSEVRQHGYTF.

This chain joins TRBV24-1 and TRBJ2-7, with D perhaps matching TRBD2 (6 bases). V was shortened by 4 bases and J by 1 base, with 16 bases between the two germline ends. Germline loops: CDR1 KGHDR, CDR2 SFDVKD. The CDR3 has 16 amino acids. This chain's CDR3 is CATSDYGLPLSYEQYF. The CDR3 DNA reads TGTGCCACCAGTGACTATGGACTACCGCTTTCCTACGAGCAGTACTTC.

The V and J genes are TRBV13 and TRBJ2-1; 11 bases agree with TRBD2. CDR3 size: 15 residues. Germline loops: CDR1 PRHDT, CDR2 FYEKMQ (reference sequence). Trimming cost V 6 bases and J 3 bases; bases outside gene matches: 4. CDR3: CASRLAGDFYNEQFF. CDR3 nucleotide sequence: TGTGCCAGCAGACTAGCGGGGGACTTCTACAATGAGCAGTTCTTC.

This clone occurred a few times. The J gene is TRBJ2-3, the V gene TRBV19; 10 bases align to TRBD1. CDR1 and CDR2 from the germline V gene are LNHDA and SQIVND (reference sequence). CDR3 length: 14 amino acids. Trimming removed 8 bases from V and 4 bases from J; junction bases left unmatched: 6. The CDR3 here is CASVDRGFADTQYF. The CDR3 bases are TGTGCCAGTGTGGACAGGGGGTTTGCAGATACGCAGTATTTT.

The rearrangement uses TRBV5-1 and TRBJ2-2; D might be TRBD1 (6 bases). The V and J ends lost 0 bases and 2 bases respectively, with 8 bases between them. This CDR3 region has 15 residues. Germline CDR1 and CDR2: SGHRS and YFSETQ. For the CDR3, the DNA is TGCGCCAGCAGCTTGGGACAGGTTAACACCGGGGAGCTGTTTTTT. Translated, it gives CASSLGQVNTGELFF.

This chain connects TRBV9 to TRBJ2-3, with D possibly being TRBD1 (6 bases). Trimming took off 1 base at V and 1 base at J, with 10 bases between the two ends. This CDR3 contains 15 residues. Germline loops: CDR1 SGDLS, CDR2 YYNGEE. DNA of the CDR3: TGTGCCAGCAGCGTACAGGGGTACGGCACAGATACGCAGTATTTT. Amino acid sequence: CASSVQGYGTDTQYF.

This chain links TRBV15 with TRBJ2-6, with unresolved D. The germline gives CDR1 LNHNV, CDR2 YYDKDF (reference sequence). Trimming left V 2 bases short and J 0 bases short, with 5 bases between. The CDR3 is 15 amino acids. DNA for the CDR3: TGTGCCACCAGCAGACAAGTCTCTGGGGCCAACGTCCTGACTTTC. Its translation is CATSRQVSGANVLTF.

CDR3 loop: CASSYSGADAHGKLFF. The CDR3 DNA is TGTGCCAGCAGTTACTCGGGGGCCGATGCCCATGGGAAACTGTTTTTT. The rearrangement links TRBV6-5 to TRBJ1-4; D might be TRBD1 (6 bases). Germline CDR1 MNHEY, CDR2 SVGAGI. This CDR3 is 16 amino acids long. V was shortened by 0 bases and J by 11 bases, with 19 bases between the two germline ends.

V gene TRBV29-1 combines with J gene TRBJ1-1; D might be TRBD1 (5 bases). Germline assignment: CDR1 SQVTM and CDR2 ANQGSEA. CDR3 length equals 13 residues. Deletions cut 7 bases from V and 5 bases from J, with 17 bases between. CDR3 loop: CSAARQIGTEAFF. DNA of the CDR3: TGCAGCGCCGCTCGACAGATCGGAACTGAAGCTTTCTTT.